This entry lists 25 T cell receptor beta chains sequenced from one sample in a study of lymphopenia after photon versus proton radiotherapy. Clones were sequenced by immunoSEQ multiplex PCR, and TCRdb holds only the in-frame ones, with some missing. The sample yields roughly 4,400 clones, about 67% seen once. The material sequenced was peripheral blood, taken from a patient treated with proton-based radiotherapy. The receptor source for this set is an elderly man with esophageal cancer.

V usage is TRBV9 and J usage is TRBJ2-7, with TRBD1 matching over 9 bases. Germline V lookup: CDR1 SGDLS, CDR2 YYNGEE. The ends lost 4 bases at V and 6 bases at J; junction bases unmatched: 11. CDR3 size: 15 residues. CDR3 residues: CASSQGTGPLSEQYF. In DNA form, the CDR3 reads TGTGCCAGCAGCCAAGGGACAGGGCCCCTCAGCGAGCAGTACTTC.

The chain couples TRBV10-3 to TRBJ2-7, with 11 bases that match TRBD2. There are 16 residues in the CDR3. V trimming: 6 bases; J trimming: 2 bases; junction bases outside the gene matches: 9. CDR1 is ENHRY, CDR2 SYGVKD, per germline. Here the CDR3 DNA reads TGTGCCATCAGCGGGACTAGCGGTAAGGAAGCCTACGAGCAGTACTTC. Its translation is CAISGTSGKEAYEQYF.

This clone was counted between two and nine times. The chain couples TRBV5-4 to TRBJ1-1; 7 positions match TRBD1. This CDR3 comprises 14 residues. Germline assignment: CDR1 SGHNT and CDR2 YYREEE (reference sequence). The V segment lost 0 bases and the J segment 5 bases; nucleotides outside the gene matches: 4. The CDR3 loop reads CASSLEGAWTEAFF. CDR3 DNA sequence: TGTGCCAGCAGCTTGGAGGGGGCATGGACTGAAGCTTTCTTT. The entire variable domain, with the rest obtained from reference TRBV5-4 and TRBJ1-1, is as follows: ETGVTQSPTHLIKTRGQQVTLRCSSQSGHNTVSWYQQALGQGPQFIFQYYREEENGRGNFPPRFSGLQFPNYSSELNVNALELDDSALYLCASSLEGAWTEAFFGQGTRLTVV.

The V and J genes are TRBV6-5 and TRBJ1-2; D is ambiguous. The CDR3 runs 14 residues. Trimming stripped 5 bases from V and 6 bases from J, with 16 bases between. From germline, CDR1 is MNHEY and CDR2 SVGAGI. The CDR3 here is CASSRGRFGDGYTF. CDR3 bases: TGTGCCAGCAGTCGAGGCCGGTTCGGGGATGGCTACACCTTC.

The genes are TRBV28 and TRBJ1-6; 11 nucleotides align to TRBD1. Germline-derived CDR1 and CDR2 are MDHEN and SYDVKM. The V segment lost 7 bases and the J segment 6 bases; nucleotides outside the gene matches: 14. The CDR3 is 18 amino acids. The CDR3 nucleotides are TGTGCCAGCACCCTATCGTTAGCCGGGACAGGGGGTAATTCACCCCTCCACTTT. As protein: CASTLSLAGTGGNSPLHF.

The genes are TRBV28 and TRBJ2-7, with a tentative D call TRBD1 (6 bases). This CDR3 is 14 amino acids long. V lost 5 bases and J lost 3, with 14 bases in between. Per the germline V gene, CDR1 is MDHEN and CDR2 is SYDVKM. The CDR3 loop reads CASSGARDNYEQYF. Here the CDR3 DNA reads TGTGCCAGCAGTGGAGCCCGGGACAACTACGAGCAGTACTTC.

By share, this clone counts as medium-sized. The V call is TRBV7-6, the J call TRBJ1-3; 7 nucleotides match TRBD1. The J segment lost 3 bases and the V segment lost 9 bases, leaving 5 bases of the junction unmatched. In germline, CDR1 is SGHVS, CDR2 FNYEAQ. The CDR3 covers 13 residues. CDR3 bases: TGTGCCAGATTTACAGGGGTTGGAAACACCATATATTTT. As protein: CARFTGVGNTIYF.

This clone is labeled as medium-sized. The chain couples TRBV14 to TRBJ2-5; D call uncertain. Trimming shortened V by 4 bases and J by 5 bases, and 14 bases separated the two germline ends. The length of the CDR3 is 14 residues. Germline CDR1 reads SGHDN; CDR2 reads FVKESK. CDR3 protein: CASSLTDGLETQYF. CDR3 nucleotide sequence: TGTGCCAGCAGCCTAACGGACGGTTTGGAGACCCAGTACTTC.

The CDR3 DNA reads as TGTGCCAGCTCCACCGTGACTAGCGGGAGTCTTAAAGAGCAGTACTTC. Its translation: CASSTVTSGSLKEQYF. The V call is TRBV18, the J call TRBJ2-7; 12 positions match TRBD2. With 6 bases clipped from V and 7 bases from J, the junction kept 13 bases outside the gene matches. This CDR3 region has 16 residues. Germline loops: CDR1 KGHSH, CDR2 LQKENI. The full variable domain, rest sourced from reference TRBV18 and TRBJ2-7, is NAGVMQNPRHLVRRRGQEARLRCSPMKGHSHVYWYRQLPEEGLKFMVYLQKENIIDESGMPKERFSAEFPKEGPSILRIQQVVRGDSAAYFCASSTVTSGSLKEQYFGPGTRLTVT.

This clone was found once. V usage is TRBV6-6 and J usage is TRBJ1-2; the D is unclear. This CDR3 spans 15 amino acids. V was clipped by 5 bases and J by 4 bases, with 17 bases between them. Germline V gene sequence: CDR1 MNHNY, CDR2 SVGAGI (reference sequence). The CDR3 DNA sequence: TGTGCCAGCAGTCGCCCAGGCGGTGGGATCTATGGCTACACCTTC. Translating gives CASSRPGGGIYGYTF.

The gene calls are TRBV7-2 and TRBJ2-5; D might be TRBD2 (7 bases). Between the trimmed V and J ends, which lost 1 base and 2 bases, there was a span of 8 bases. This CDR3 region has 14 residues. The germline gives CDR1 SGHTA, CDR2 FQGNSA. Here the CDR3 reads CASSLEGGQETQYF. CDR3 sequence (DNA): TGTGCCAGCAGCTTAGAGGGGGGGCAAGAGACCCAGTACTTC.

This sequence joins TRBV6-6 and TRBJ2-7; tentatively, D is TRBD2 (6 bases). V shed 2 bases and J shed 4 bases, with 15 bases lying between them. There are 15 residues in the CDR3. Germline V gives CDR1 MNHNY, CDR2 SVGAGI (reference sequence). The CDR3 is CASSYRIGAGYEQYF. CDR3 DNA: TGTGCCAGCAGTTACAGAATTGGCGCGGGGTACGAGCAGTACTTC.

CDR3 region: CAISRTGERGEKLFF. The CDR3 region has the DNA TGTGCCATCAGCCGGACAGGGGAGCGGGGTGAAAAACTGTTTTTT. The rearrangement links TRBV10-3 to TRBJ1-4, with 9 bases aligning to TRBD1. The CDR3 is made up of 15 amino acids. The germline gives CDR1 ENHRY, CDR2 SYGVKD. Unmatched junction bases numbered 9, after V lost 6 bases and J lost 7 bases.

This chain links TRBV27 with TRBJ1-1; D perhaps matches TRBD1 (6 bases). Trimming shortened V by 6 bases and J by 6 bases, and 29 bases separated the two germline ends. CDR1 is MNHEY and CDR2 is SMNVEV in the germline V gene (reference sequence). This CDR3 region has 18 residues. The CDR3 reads CASSILPNLGSPGAEAFF. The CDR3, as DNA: TGTGCCAGCAGCATACTACCTAACCTAGGGTCACCAGGGGCTGAAGCTTTCTTT.

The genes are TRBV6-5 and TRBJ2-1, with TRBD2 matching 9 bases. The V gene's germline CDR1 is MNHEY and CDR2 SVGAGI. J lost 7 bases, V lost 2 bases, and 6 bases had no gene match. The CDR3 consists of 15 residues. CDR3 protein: CASSYQRLAANEQFF. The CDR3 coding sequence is TGTGCCAGCAGTTACCAGCGACTAGCGGCTAATGAGCAGTTCTTC.

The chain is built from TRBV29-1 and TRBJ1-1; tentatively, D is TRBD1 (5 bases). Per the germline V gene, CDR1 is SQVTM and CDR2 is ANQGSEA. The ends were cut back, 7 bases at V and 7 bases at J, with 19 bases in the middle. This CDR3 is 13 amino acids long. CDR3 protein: CSATSQDRGEAFF. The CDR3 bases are TGCAGCGCCACCTCCCAGGATAGGGGTGAAGCTTTCTTT.

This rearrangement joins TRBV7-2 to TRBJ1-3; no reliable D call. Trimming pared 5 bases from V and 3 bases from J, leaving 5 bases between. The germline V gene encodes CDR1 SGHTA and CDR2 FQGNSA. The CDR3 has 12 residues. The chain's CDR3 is CASSPSGNTIYF. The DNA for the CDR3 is TGTGCCAGCAGCCCCAGTGGAAACACCATATATTTT. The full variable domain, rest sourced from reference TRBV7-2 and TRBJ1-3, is GAGVSQSPSNKVTEKGKDVELRCDPISGHTALYWYRQSLGQGLEFLIYFQGNSAPDKSGLPSDRFSAERTGGSVSTLTIQRTQQEDSAVYLCASSPSGNTIYFGEGSWLTVV.

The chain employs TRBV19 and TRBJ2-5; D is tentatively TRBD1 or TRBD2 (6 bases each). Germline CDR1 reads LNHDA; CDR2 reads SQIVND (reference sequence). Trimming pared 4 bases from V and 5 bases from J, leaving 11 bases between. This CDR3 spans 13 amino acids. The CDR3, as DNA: TGTGCCAGTAGTAGAGGGGGGCCTGAGACCCAGTACTTC. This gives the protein CASSRGGPETQYF.

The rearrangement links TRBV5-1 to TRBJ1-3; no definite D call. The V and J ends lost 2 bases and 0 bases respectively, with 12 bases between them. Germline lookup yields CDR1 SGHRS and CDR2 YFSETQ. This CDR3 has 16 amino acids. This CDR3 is CASSLRTVNSGNTIYF. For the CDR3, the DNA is TGCGCCAGCAGCTTAAGAACGGTCAACTCTGGAAACACCATATATTTT.

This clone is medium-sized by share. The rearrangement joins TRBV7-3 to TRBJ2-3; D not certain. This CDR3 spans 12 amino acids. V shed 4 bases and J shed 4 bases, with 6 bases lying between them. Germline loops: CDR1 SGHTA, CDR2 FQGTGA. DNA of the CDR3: TGTGCCAGCAGCTCCCTAGCAGATACGCAGTATTTT. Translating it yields CASSSLADTQYF.

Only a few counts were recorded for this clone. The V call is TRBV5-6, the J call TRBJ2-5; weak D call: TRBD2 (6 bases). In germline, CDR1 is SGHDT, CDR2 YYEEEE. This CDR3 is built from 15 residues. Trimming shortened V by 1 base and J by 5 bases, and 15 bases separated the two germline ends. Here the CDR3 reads CASSLLGLASETQYF. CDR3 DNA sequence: TGTGCCAGCAGCTTGCTCGGGCTAGCGAGTGAGACCCAGTACTTC.

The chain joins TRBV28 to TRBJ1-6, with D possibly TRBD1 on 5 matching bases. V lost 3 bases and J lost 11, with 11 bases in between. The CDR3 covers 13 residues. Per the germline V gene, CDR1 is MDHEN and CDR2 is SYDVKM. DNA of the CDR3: TGTGCCAGCAGTTTCACAGGTTATGCACCCCTCCACTTT. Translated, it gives CASSFTGYAPLHF.

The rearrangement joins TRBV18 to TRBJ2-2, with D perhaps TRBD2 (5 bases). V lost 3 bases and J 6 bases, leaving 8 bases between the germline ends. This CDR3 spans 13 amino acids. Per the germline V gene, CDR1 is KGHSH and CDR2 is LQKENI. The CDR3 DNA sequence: TGTGCCAGCTCACCCACGGAGGCCGGGGAGCTGTTTTTT. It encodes CASSPTEAGELFF.

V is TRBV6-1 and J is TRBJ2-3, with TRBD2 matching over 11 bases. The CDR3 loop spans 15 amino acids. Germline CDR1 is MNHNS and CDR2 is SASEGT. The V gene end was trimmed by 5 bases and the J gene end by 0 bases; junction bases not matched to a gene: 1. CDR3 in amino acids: CASSRLAGSTDTQYF. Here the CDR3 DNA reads TGTGCCAGCAGTAGACTAGCGGGAAGCACAGATACGCAGTATTTT.

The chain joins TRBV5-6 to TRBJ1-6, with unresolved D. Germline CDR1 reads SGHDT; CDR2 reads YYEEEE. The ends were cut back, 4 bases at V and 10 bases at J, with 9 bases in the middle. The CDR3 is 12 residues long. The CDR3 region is CASSADRSPLHF. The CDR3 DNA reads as TGTGCCAGCAGCGCCGACCGGTCACCCCTCCACTTT.